The entry below gives a single T cell receptor beta chain sequence along with its context. Its antigen is not identified. V gave up 1 base and J gave up 0 bases; unmatched junction bases: 6. The CDR3 is 17 amino acids. Germline CDR1 and CDR2: SGHVS and FNYEAQ. Sequenced by immunoSEQ multiplex PCR; TCRdb stores in-frame clones only, minus some. Of about 15,000 clones listed, about nine tenths are singletons. The data originate from a study of T cell responses to AZD1222 COVID-19 vaccine. Overall study results and limits: Repertoires were sampled only after the peak T cell response.

The specimen comprised peripheral blood, sampled 28 days after the second AZD1222 dose. This receptor was taken from an adult who received the AZD1222 COVID-19 vaccine. The chain couples TRBV7-6 to TRBJ2-3; the match to TRBD2 covers 8 bases. Here the CDR3 DNA reads TGTGCCAGCAGCTTAGGGCTAGCGGGTGCTAGCACAGATACGCAGTATTTT. It encodes CASSLGLAGASTDTQYF. Drawing the rest from reference TRBV7-6 and TRBJ2-3, the complete variable domain is GAGVSQSPRYKVTKRGQDVALRCDPISGHVSLYWYRQALGQGPEFLTYFNYEAQQDKSGLPNDRFSAERPEGSISTLTIQRTEQRDSAMYRCASSLGLAGASTDTQYFGPGTRLTVL.